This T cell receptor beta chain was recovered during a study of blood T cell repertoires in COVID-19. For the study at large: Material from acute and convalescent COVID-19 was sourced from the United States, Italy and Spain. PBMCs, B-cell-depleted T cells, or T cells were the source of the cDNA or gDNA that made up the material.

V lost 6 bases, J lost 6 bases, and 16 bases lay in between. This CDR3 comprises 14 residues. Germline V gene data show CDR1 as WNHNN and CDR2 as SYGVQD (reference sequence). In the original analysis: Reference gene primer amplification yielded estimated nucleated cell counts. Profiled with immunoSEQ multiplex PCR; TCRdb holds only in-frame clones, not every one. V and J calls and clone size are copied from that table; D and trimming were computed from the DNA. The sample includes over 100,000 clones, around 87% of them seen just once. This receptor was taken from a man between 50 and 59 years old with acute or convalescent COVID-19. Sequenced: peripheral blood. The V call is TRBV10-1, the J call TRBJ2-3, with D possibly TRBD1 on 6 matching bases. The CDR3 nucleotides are TGCGCCAGCAGCGCTTTCAGGGGCAGCGATACGCAGTATTTT. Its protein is CASSAFRGSDTQYF.